This paragraph reports one T cell receptor beta chain. This entry belongs to a study of identical twins. Germline values: CDR1 SGDLS, CDR2 YYNGEE. The CDR3 length is 16 residues. V lost 5 bases to trimming and J lost 3 bases, with 21 bases between them. TCRdb re-called the 5' RACE reads through MiXCR, storing one row per CDR3 protein. This table has about 450,000 distinct CDR3 sequences, less than 20% appearing once. V usage is TRBV9 and J usage is TRBJ2-7, with D possibly TRBD1 on 7 matching bases. The specimen was naive T cells sorted from blood. This receptor was identified in a man in his forties or fifties in good health. The CDR3 bases are TGTGCCAGCAGTCCCTTGGGGCAGGGGGGTCTCTACGAGCAGTACTTC. This codes for CASSPLGQGGLYEQYF.